These 23 T cell receptor beta chains share one sample of origin, sequenced in a study of T cells after somatic rescue of genetic block. The data were produced by immunoSEQ multiplex PCR, yet TCRdb's version contains in-frame clones alone and is incomplete. The data hold 55,000 or so clones, with 90% to 97% observed a single time. Sequenced material: peripheral blood mononuclear cells (PBMCs). These receptors were obtained from a child in the first two years of life.

This clone was observed a few times. This sequence joins TRBV18 and TRBJ1-4; 9 bases agree with TRBD1. V lost 0 bases, J lost 7 bases, and 3 bases stayed unmatched. From germline, CDR1 is KGHSH and CDR2 LQKENI. The CDR3 has 15 amino acids. The CDR3 DNA is TGTGCCAGCTCACCACCGGGACAGGGTGGTGAAAAACTGTTTTTT. This encodes CASSPPGQGGEKLFF.

The chain couples TRBV27 to TRBJ2-5; D is possibly TRBD1 (5 bases). The CDR3 length is 13 residues. Per the germline V gene, CDR1 is MNHEY and CDR2 is SMNVEV (reference sequence). V was clipped by 3 bases and J by 4 bases, with 9 bases between them. The DNA for the CDR3 is TGTGCCAGCAGTTTCGGCAGGGCAGAGACCCAGTACTTC. Translating gives CASSFGRAETQYF.

This clone occurred once. The CDR3 loop reads CASSLTSGSYNEQFF. The CDR3 region has the DNA TGTGCCAGCAGCCTCACTAGCGGCTCCTACAATGAGCAGTTCTTC. The chain recombines TRBV4-2 with TRBJ2-1; 8 positions agree with TRBD2. The junction had 2 bases not matched to a gene; V was cut back by 4 bases and J by 0 bases. From germline, CDR1 is LGHNA and CDR2 YNFKEQ. The CDR3 extends over 15 amino acids.

The chain joins TRBV5-1 to TRBJ2-1, with TRBD1 matching over 7 bases. J was trimmed by 0 bases and V by 3 bases; bases with no gene match: 3. CDR3 size: 15 residues. Germline CDR1 SGHRS, CDR2 YFSETQ. DNA for the CDR3: TGCGCCAGCAGCTCGACAGGGAGCTCCTACAATGAGCAGTTCTTC. Translation gives CASSSTGSSYNEQFF.

This chain connects TRBV7-2 to TRBJ2-3, with 9 bases matching TRBD2. The CDR3 is 15 amino acids. V lost 4 bases, J lost 8 bases, and 10 bases stayed unmatched. Germline CDR1 and CDR2: SGHTA and FQGNSA. The CDR3: CASSSLAGGPGTQYF. The CDR3 coding sequence is TGTGCCAGCAGCTCCCTGGCGGGAGGGCCTGGTACGCAGTATTTT. Based on the CDR3 plus reference TRBV7-2 and TRBJ2-3, the full variable domain is GAGVSQSPSNKVTEKGKDVELRCDPISGHTALYWYRQSLGQGLEFLIYFQGNSAPDKSGLPSDRFSAERTGGSVSTLTIQRTQQEDSAVYLCASSSLAGGPGTQYFGPGTRLTVL.

V usage is TRBV7-3 and J usage is TRBJ2-2, with a possible D match to TRBD1 (6 bases). This CDR3 has 14 amino acids. The germline V and J ends were trimmed by 0 bases and 4 bases, with 6 bases remaining between them. Germline CDR1 SGHTA, CDR2 FQGTGA. The CDR3 nucleotides are TGTGCCAGCAGCTTAACAGGGGGCACCGGGGAGCTGTTTTTT. As protein: CASSLTGGTGELFF.

This clone is a singleton in its sample. The chain joins TRBV2 to TRBJ2-4; 7 positions agree with TRBD2. Germline values: CDR1 SNHLY, CDR2 FYNNEI. The CDR3 is 14 residues long. With V trimmed by 4 bases and J by 0 bases, 0 bases remained unmatched. This CDR3 is CASSAGGAKNIQYF. The CDR3 region has the DNA TGTGCCAGCAGTGCGGGAGGAGCCAAAAACATTCAGTACTTC.

The V call is TRBV2, the J call TRBJ2-1; a weak D match, TRBD1 (6 bases). This CDR3 region has 16 residues. Trimming removed 6 bases at V and 6 bases at J, with 21 bases between. CDR1 SNHLY and CDR2 FYNNEI come from the germline V gene. The CDR3 nucleotides read TGTGCCAGCAGGAGACAGGTAGCCCCCTTTGGCAATGAGCAGTTCTTC. Its protein product is CASRRQVAPFGNEQFF.

The chain couples TRBV6-6 to TRBJ2-7; D uncertain. The length of the CDR3 is 13 residues. Looked up from germline, CDR1 is MNHNY and CDR2 is SVGAGI (reference sequence). V lost 11 bases and J lost 1, with 15 bases in between. The CDR3 loop reads CACVKKESYEQYF. In nucleotides, the CDR3 is TGTGCCTGTGTTAAGAAGGAATCCTACGAGCAGTACTTC.

The chain combines TRBV7-2 with TRBJ2-5; the match to TRBD1 covers 10 bases. The CDR3 runs to 16 residues. With V trimmed by 5 bases and J by 4 bases, 10 bases remained unmatched. Germline CDR1 and CDR2: SGHTA and FQGNSA. In DNA form, the CDR3 reads TGTGCCAGCAGCCTTATGACAGGACAGGGGGGAGAGACCCAGTACTTC. Protein: CASSLMTGQGGETQYF.

The genes are TRBV27 and TRBJ1-2, with D hard to call. The CDR3 spans 14 residues. V was trimmed by 8 bases and J by 5 bases, leaving 18 bases between them. Germline V gene data show CDR1 as MNHEY and CDR2 as SMNVEV (reference sequence). The CDR3 sequence: CASRSLREGYGYTF. DNA for the CDR3: TGTGCCAGCCGAAGTTTGAGGGAAGGATATGGCTACACCTTC.

This rearrangement joins TRBV5-1 to TRBJ2-1; 8 bases are shared with TRBD2. This CDR3 region has 16 residues. V shed 3 bases, J shed 0 bases, and the junction held 5 bases outside the gene matches. The germline V gene encodes CDR1 SGHRS and CDR2 YFSETQ. CDR3 protein: CASSSTSGSSYNEQFF. In nucleotides, the CDR3 is TGCGCCAGCAGCTCCACTAGCGGTAGCTCCTACAATGAGCAGTTCTTC.

The chain has TRBV18 and TRBJ2-7; D might be TRBD1 or TRBD2, each matching 6 bases. V was pared by 7 bases and J by 5 bases, with 21 bases between. This CDR3 has 15 residues. CDR1 KGHSH and CDR2 LQKENI come from the germline V gene. The CDR3 here is CASWGPGLWANEQYF. In DNA, the CDR3 is TGTGCCAGCTGGGGGCCGGGACTTTGGGCTAACGAGCAGTACTTC.

The chain uses TRBV6-6 and TRBJ2-7; a possible D gene is TRBD1 (5 bases). V dropped 1 base and J dropped 2 bases, with 15 bases sitting between them. The CDR3 has 16 residues. Germline V gives CDR1 MNHNY, CDR2 SVGAGI (reference sequence). The CDR3 spells CASSYFPRQKTYEQYF. The CDR3 DNA sequence: TGTGCCAGCAGTTACTTCCCGCGACAGAAAACCTACGAGCAGTACTTC.

V and J are TRBV28 and TRBJ1-1; 8 bases line up with TRBD1. The CDR3 has 13 amino acids. Trimming took 5 bases from V and 8 from J; bases not matched to a gene: 7. Germline V lookup: CDR1 MDHEN, CDR2 SYDVKM. CDR3 residues: CASSPRTGPEAFF. The CDR3 bases are TGTGCCAGCAGTCCGAGGACAGGGCCAGAAGCTTTCTTT. The whole variable domain, remainder taken from reference TRBV28 and TRBJ1-1, is DVKVTQSSRYLVKRTGEKVFLECVQDMDHENMFWYRQDPGLGLRLIYFSYDVKMKEKGDIPEGYSVSREKKERFSLILESASTNQTSMYLCASSPRTGPEAFFGQGTRLTVV.

This clone was picked up a small number of times. The gene calls are TRBV6-6 and TRBJ1-1; D uncertain. The V end was cut by 4 bases, the J end by 6 bases, with 6 bases between. The CDR3 runs to 11 residues. Germline assignment: CDR1 MNHNY and CDR2 SVGAGI (reference sequence). The CDR3 loop is CASSLGPEAFF. CDR3 bases: TGTGCCAGCAGTTTGGGCCCTGAAGCTTTCTTT.

The chain joins TRBV5-6 to TRBJ1-2; D remains ambiguous. This CDR3 has 15 amino acids. Germline assignment: CDR1 SGHDT and CDR2 YYEEEE. Between the trimmed V and J ends, which lost 1 base and 4 bases, there was a span of 14 bases. CDR3 protein: CASSLNERTVYGYTF. In DNA, the CDR3 is TGTGCCAGCAGCTTGAATGAAAGGACTGTCTATGGCTACACCTTC.

V is TRBV11-2 and J is TRBJ2-3; 8 bases agree with TRBD2. J gave up 3 bases and V 2 bases, and 4 bases lay outside the gene matches. Germline V CDR1 and CDR2: SGHAT, FQNNGV. CDR3 length: 15 amino acids. CDR3: CASSLNSGRTDTQYF. CDR3 bases: TGTGCCAGCAGCTTAAACAGCGGGAGAACAGATACGCAGTATTTT.

The rearrangement joins TRBV6-5 to TRBJ2-7; D remains ambiguous. Deletions cut 2 bases from V and 2 bases from J, with 16 bases between. This CDR3 contains 16 residues. Germline V gene data show CDR1 as MNHEY and CDR2 as SVGAGI. CDR3 sequence reads: CASSYPERQKTYEQYF. DNA of the CDR3: TGTGCCAGCAGTTACCCCGAGAGGCAGAAGACCTACGAGCAGTACTTC.

The rearrangement joins TRBV15 to TRBJ1-1; D ambiguous. V was cut by 0 bases and J by 1 base, with 9 bases left in between. CDR1 LNHNV and CDR2 YYDKDF come from the germline V gene (reference sequence). CDR3 length: 15 residues. In nucleotides, the CDR3 is TGTGCCACCAGCAGAGATAGGGCACCGAACACTGAAGCTTTCTTT. Translated: CATSRDRAPNTEAFF.

The chain carries TRBV18 and TRBJ2-5; 7 nucleotides match TRBD1. The J call could be wrong; TRBJ2-7 is a better fit for the DNA end. Germline V gene lookup returns CDR1 KGHSH and CDR2 LQKENI. This CDR3 comprises 13 residues. The CDR3 is CASSDRARYEQYF. The CDR3 nucleotides are TGTGCCAGCTCAGACAGGGCGCGTTACGAGCAGTACTTC.

J is TRBJ2-7 and V is TRBV27, with 7 bases identical to TRBD1. The CDR3 is made up of 15 amino acids. In germline, CDR1 is MNHEY, CDR2 SMNVEV (reference sequence). Trimming at V came to 5 bases and at J to 0 bases, leaving 7 bases not matched to a gene. CDR3 residues: CASSIAGTVSYEQYF. The CDR3 bases are TGTGCCAGCAGTATTGCCGGGACAGTCTCCTACGAGCAGTACTTC.

The V and J genes are TRBV19 and TRBJ2-3; D may be TRBD2 (5 bases). The V end lost 1 base, the J end lost 4 bases, and 12 bases lay between the germline ends. The CDR3 has 15 residues. The germline CDR1 and CDR2 sequences are LNHDA and SQIVND (reference sequence). The CDR3 DNA reads as TGTGCCAGTAGTATAGGTCCGGGAAGAGCAGATACGCAGTATTTT. This gives the protein CASSIGPGRADTQYF.